This TCR beta chain was identified in a study of T cells after posttransplantation cyclophosphamide. General study results and limits: Skin or GI-infiltrating T cells shared few TRB sequences with blood. Later blood repertoires were often dominated by clones from the donor CD8+ memory compartment.

Produced via immunoSEQ multiplex PCR; TCRdb's table is partial and in-frame only. The sample contains 13,000 or so clones, none occurring once; 6% to 8% lies in the top ten. In its sample, this clone was seen many times. Its specificity is unknown. The CDR3 runs 15 residues. Between the trimmed V and J ends, which lost 5 bases and 5 bases, there was a span of 19 bases. Germline-derived CDR1 and CDR2 are SGHAT and FQNNGV. The chain recombines TRBV11-2 with TRBJ2-7; D perhaps matches TRBD1 (5 bases). The TCR was taken from a woman aged 35 to 49 in good health, CMV-negative, and a related stem cell transplant donor. Specimen: PBMCs. The CDR3 region is CASSPYRITEDEQYF. The CDR3 DNA reads as TGTGCCAGCAGCCCCTACAGGATCACCGAGGACGAGCAGTACTTC.